This T cell receptor beta chain was observed in a study of PD-L1 blockade in urothelial cancer. The germline CDR1 and CDR2 sequences are MNHNS and SASEGT. The V end lost 0 bases, the J end lost 0 bases, and 12 bases lay between the germline ends. The length of the CDR3 is 16 residues. As to time point: peripheral blood 6 weeks after treatment start. Clones were sequenced by immunoSEQ multiplex PCR, and TCRdb holds only the in-frame ones, with some missing. The sample shows about 43,000 clones, roughly 80% of them seen only once. Sequences were derived from PBMCs, sampled around atezolizumab (anti-PD-L1) treatment. The chain combines TRBV6-1 with TRBJ2-7, with D tentatively TRBD2 (5 bases). The TCR originated in a man in his sixties with urothelial cancer. The CDR3 reads CASSEAPLALSYEQYF. Here the CDR3 DNA reads TGTGCCAGCAGTGAAGCGCCGCTAGCACTCTCCTACGAGCAGTACTTC.